The TCR beta chain described here comes from a study of blood T cell repertoires in COVID-19. At the level of the study: Samples of COVID-19 (acute and convalescent) were obtained from the United States, Italy and Spain. PBMCs, B-cell-depleted T cells, or T cells were the source of the cDNA or gDNA that made up the material.

Germline values: CDR1 SGHKS, CDR2 YYEKEE (reference sequence). V lost 1 base to trimming and J lost 4 bases, with 8 bases between them. The CDR3 spans 14 residues. As handled by the study authors: Cell counts per sample came from amplifying reference gene primers. Profiled with immunoSEQ multiplex PCR; TCRdb holds only in-frame clones, not every one. Clonal size and the V and J genes are those of that table, whereas D and trimming came from the DNA. The profile covers approximately 36,000 clones, with 85% to 90% appearing a single time and approximately 26% taken by the ten largest. The sequencing sample was made of peripheral blood. The clonotype comes from a man aged 55 to 70 with active or convalescent COVID-19. J is TRBJ1-4 and V is TRBV5-5, with D unclear. The CDR3: CASSLPPLNEKLFF. The DNA of the CDR3 is TGTGCCAGCAGCTTGCCCCCACTTAATGAAAAACTGTTTTTT.